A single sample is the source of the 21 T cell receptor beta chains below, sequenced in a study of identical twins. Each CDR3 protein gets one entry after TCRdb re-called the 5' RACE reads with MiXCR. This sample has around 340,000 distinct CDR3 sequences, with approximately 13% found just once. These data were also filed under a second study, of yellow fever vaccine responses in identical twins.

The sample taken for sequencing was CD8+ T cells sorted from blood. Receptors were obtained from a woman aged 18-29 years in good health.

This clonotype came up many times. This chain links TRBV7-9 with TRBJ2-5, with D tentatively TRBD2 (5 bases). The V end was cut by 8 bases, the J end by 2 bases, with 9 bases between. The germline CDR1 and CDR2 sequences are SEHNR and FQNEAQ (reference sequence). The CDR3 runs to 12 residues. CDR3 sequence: CASVRGQETQYF. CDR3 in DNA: TGTGCCAGCGTTCGCGGGCAAGAGACCCAGTACTTC.

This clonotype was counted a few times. Here the CDR3 reads CASSRSGGSADTQYF. The CDR3 DNA reads as TGTGCCAGCAGCCGTAGCGGGGGGAGCGCAGATACGCAGTATTTT. The rearrangement uses TRBV7-9 and TRBJ2-3; 10 nucleotides agree with TRBD2. CDR1 SEHNR and CDR2 FQNEAQ come from the germline V gene (reference sequence). Losses at the gene ends were 5 bases for V and 4 bases for J; bases not matched to a gene: 6. The CDR3 loop spans 15 amino acids.

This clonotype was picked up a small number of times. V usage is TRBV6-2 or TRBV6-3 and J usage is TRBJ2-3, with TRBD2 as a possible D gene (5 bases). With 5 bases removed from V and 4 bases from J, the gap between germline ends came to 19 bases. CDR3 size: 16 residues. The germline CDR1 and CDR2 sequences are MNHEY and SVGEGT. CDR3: CASSHMPGDGSDTQYF. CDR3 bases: TGTGCCAGCAGTCATATGCCCGGGGATGGGTCAGATACGCAGTATTTT.

The CDR3 sequence is CASSLVSSGSDEQFF. For the CDR3, the DNA is TGTGCCAGCAGCTTAGTTTCTAGCGGGAGTGATGAGCAGTTCTTC. The chain recombines TRBV11-2 with TRBJ2-1; 10 bases are a match to TRBD2. With 1 base clipped from V and 8 bases from J, the junction kept 5 bases outside the gene matches. CDR3 size: 15 residues. Looked up from germline, CDR1 is SGHAT and CDR2 is FQNNGV.

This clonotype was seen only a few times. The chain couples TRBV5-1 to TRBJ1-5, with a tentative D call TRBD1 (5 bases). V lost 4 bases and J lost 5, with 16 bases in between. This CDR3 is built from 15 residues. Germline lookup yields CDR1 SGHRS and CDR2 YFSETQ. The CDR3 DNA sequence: TGCGCCAGCAGCCAGGGACTGACGAGTGATCAGCCCCAGCATTTT. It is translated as CASSQGLTSDQPQHF.

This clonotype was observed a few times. Here the CDR3 DNA reads TGTGCTAGTGGTCCCAAGGGGAGCTCCTACAATGAGCAGTTCTTC. It encodes CASGPKGSSYNEQFF. V usage is TRBV12-5 and J usage is TRBJ2-1; D tentatively fits TRBD1 or TRBD2 (5 bases each). Germline V gene lookup returns CDR1 LGHNT and CDR2 FRNRAP. CDR3 length: 15 amino acids. Trimming left V 5 bases short and J 0 bases short, with 11 bases between.

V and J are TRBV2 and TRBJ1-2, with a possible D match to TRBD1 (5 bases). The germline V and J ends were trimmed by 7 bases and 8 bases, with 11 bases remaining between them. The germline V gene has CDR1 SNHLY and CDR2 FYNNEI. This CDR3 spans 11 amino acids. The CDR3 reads CASIGGLGYTF. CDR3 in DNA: TGTGCCAGCATTGGGGGATTAGGCTACACCTTC.

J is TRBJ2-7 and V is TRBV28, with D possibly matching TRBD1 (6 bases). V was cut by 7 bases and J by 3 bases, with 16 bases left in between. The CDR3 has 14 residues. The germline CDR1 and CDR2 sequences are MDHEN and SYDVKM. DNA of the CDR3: TGTGCCAGCAATGGCCCGGGACACATCTACGAGCAGTACTTC. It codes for CASNGPGHIYEQYF.

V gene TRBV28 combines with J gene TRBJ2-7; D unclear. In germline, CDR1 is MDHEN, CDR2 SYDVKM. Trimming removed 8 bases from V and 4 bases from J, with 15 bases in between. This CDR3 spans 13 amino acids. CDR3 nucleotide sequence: TGTGCCAGCGTTCTTGTTCCCGGGTACGAGCAGTACTTC. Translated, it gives CASVLVPGYEQYF.

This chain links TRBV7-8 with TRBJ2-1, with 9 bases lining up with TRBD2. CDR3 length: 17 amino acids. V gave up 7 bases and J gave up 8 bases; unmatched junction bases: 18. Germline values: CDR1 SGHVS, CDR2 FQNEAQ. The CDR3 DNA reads TGTGCCAGCACCGAGGGGGTAGCGGGAGAAGTGGGGGATGAGCAGTTCTTC. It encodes CASTEGVAGEVGDEQFF.

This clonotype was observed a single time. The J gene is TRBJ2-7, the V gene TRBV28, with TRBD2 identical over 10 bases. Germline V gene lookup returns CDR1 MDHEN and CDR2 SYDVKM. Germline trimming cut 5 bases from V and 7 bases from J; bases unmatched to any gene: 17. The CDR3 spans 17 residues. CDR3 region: CASSGTSEEGQWGEQYF. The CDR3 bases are TGTGCCAGCAGTGGGACTAGCGAGGAGGGACAGTGGGGGGAGCAGTACTTC.

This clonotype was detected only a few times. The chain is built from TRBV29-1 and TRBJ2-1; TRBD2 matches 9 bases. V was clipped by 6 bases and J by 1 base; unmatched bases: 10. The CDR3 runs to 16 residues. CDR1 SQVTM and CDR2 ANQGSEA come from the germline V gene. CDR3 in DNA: TGCAGCGTCGAGGGACTAGCCGCGATTTCCTACAATGAGCAGTTCTTC. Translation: CSVEGLAAISYNEQFF.

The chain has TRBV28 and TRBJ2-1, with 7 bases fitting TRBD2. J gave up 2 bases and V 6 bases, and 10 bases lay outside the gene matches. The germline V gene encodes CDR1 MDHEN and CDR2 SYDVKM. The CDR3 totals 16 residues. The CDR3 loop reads CASRLASGLTYNEQFF. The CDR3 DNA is TGTGCCAGCAGGCTAGCTAGCGGCTTAACCTACAATGAGCAGTTCTTC.

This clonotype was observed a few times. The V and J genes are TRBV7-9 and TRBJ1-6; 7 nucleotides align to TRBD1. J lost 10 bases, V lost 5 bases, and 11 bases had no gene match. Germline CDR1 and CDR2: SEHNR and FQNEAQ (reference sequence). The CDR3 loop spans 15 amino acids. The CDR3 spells CASSRRQGRKSPLHF. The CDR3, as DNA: TGTGCCAGCAGCCGACGACAGGGACGCAAATCACCCCTCCACTTT. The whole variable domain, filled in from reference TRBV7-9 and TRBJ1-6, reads DTGVSQNPRHKITKRGQNVTFRCDPISEHNRLYWYRQTLGQGPEFLTYFQNEAQLEKSRLLSDRFSAERPKGSFSTLEIQRTEQGDSAMYLCASSRRQGRKSPLHFGNGTRLTVT.

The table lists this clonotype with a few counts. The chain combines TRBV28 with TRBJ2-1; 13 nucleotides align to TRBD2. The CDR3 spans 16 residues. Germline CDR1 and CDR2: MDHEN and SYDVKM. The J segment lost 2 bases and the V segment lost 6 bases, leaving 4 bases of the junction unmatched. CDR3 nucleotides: TGTGCCAGCAGGCCCACTAGCGGGAGGGCCTACAATGAGCAGTTCTTC. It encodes CASRPTSGRAYNEQFF.

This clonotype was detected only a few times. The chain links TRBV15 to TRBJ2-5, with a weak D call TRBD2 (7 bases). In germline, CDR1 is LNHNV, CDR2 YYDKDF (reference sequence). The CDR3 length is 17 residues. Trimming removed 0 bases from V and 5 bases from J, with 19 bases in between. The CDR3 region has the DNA TGTGCCACCAGCAGAGATCGCGTGGAGGGGGGGCACGAGACCCAGTACTTC. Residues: CATSRDRVEGGHETQYF.

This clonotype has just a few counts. CDR3 coding DNA: TGTGCCAGCACCTCGACCGAACGCACAGATACGCAGTATTTT. Amino acid sequence: CASTSTERTDTQYF. The chain couples TRBV3-1 to TRBJ2-3; D gene unclear. V was clipped by 7 bases and J by 1 base, with 12 bases between them. There are 14 residues in the CDR3. CDR1 is LGHDT and CDR2 is YNNKEL in the germline V gene (reference sequence).

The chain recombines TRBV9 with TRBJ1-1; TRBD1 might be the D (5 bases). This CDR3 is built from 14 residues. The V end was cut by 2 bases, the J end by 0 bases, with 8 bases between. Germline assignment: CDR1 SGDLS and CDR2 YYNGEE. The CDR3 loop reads CASSVQGVNTEAFF. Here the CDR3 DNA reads TGTGCCAGCAGCGTTCAGGGAGTGAACACTGAAGCTTTCTTT.

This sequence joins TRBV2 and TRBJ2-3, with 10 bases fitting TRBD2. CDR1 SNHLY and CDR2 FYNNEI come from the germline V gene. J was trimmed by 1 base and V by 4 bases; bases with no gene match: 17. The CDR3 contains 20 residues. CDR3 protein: CASSVPRPTSGNMGTDTQYF. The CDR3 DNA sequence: TGTGCCAGCAGTGTACCGCGCCCCACTAGCGGGAATATGGGCACAGATACGCAGTATTTT. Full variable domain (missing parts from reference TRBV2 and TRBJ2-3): EPEVTQTPSHQVTQMGQEVILRCVPISNHLYFYWYRQILGQKVEFLVSFYNNEISEKSEIFDDQFSVERPDGSNFTLKIRSTKLEDSAMYFCASSVPRPTSGNMGTDTQYFGPGTRLTVL.

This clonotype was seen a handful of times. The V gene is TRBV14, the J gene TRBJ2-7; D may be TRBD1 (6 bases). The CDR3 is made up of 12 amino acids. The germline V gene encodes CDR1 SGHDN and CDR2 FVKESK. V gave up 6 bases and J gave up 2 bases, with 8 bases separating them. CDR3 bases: TGTGCCAGCAGTGGGGACACCTACGAGCAGTACGTC. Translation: CASSGDTYEQYV.

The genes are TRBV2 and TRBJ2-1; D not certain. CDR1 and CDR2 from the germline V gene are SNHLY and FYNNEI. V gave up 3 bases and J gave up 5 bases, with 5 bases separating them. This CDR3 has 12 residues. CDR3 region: CASSDRNNEQFF. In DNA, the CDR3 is TGTGCCAGCAGTGACAGGAACAATGAGCAGTTCTTC.